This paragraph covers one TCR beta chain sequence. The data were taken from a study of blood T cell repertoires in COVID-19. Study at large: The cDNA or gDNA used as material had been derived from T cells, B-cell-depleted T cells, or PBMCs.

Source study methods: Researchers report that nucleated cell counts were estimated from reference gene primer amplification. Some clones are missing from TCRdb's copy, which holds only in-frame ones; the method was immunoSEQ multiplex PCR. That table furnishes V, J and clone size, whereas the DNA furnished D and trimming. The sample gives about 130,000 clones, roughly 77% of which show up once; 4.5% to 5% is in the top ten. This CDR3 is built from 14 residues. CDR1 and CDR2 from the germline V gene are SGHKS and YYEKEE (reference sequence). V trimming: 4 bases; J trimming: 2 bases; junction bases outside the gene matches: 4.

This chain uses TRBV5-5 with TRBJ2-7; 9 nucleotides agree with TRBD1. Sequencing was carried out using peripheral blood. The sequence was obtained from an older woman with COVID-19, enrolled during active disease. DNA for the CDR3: TGTGCCAGCAGCCCGGACAGGGGTCCCTACGAGCAGTACTTC. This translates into CASSPDRGPYEQYF. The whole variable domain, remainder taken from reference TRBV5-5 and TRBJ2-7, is DAGVTQSPTHLIKTRGQQVTLRCSPISGHKSVSWYQQVLGQGPQFIFQYYEKEERGRGNFPDRFSARQFPNYSSELNVNALLLGDSALYLCASSPDRGPYEQYFGPGTRLTVT.